Following are 24 T cell receptor beta chains from one sample sequenced in a study of OX40 agonist ivuxolimab in advanced cancers. Assay used: immunoSEQ multiplex PCR; TCRdb lists only in-frame clones, some missing. The sample includes 45,000 to 55,000 clones, around 94% of them seen just once. The sequencing here drew on CD4+ or CD8+ T cells sorted from blood, taken in a trial of the OX40 agonist ivuxolimab. Source of these receptors: an adult with an advanced solid tumor such as melanoma, head and neck, liver or kidney cancer.

This clone was seen once. The CDR3 here is CASSLERDRVHTEAFF. CDR3 nucleotides: TGTGCCAGCAGCTTAGAGCGGGACAGGGTACACACTGAAGCTTTCTTT. The chain employs TRBV7-9 and TRBJ1-1; 9 nucleotides match TRBD1. J gave up 3 bases and V 1 base, and 6 bases lay outside the gene matches. The germline CDR1 and CDR2 sequences are SEHNR and FQNEAQ (reference sequence). This CDR3 is built from 16 residues.

CDR3 sequence: CASSQRSSATLHEQYF. In DNA, the CDR3 is TGTGCCAGCAGCCAACGAAGTTCGGCGACTCTTCACGAGCAGTACTTC. The genes are TRBV7-6 and TRBJ2-7, with D unresolved. The CDR3 covers 16 residues. Trimming stripped 5 bases from V and 5 bases from J, with 22 bases between. Germline CDR1 and CDR2: SGHVS and FNYEAQ.

The chain uses TRBV7-2 and TRBJ2-7; D is unclear. This CDR3 has 12 amino acids. The V gene's germline CDR1 is SGHTA and CDR2 FQGNSA. The germline V and J ends were trimmed by 3 bases and 5 bases, with 8 bases remaining between them. CDR3 loop: CASSFSWDEQYF. Here the CDR3 DNA reads TGTGCCAGCAGCTTTTCGTGGGACGAGCAGTACTTC.

This sequence joins TRBV7-8 and TRBJ2-7; tentative D call: TRBD1 (6 bases). The CDR3 spans 14 residues. Trimming stripped 5 bases from V and 2 bases from J, with 13 bases between. Per germline, CDR1 SGHVS and CDR2 FQNEAQ. The CDR3 sequence: CASSLTGLTYEQYF. The CDR3 region has the DNA TGTGCCAGCAGCCTAACAGGGCTTACCTACGAGCAGTACTTC.

V gene TRBV19 combines with J gene TRBJ1-1, with 9 bases fitting TRBD1. Unmatched junction bases numbered 5, after V lost 6 bases and J lost 6 bases. The CDR3 is 13 residues long. Germline CDR1 reads LNHDA; CDR2 reads SQIVND (reference sequence). CDR3 DNA sequence: TGTGCCAGTAGCCCAACAGGGGGCTCTGAAGCTTTCTTT. Its translation is CASSPTGGSEAFF.

This chain connects TRBV7-2 to TRBJ2-2; 14 bases match TRBD2. The CDR3 runs 18 residues. Looked up from germline, CDR1 is SGHTA and CDR2 is FQGNSA. With V trimmed by 5 bases and J by 6 bases, 11 bases remained unmatched. The CDR3 nucleotides read TGTGCCAGCAGCCCACCGGGACTAGCGGGAGTGGGGGCCGGGGAGCTGTTTTTT. This sequence encodes CASSPPGLAGVGAGELFF.

This rearrangement joins TRBV27 to TRBJ1-6, with D possibly matching TRBD1 (6 bases). Trimming took off 6 bases at V and 6 bases at J, with 12 bases between the two ends. This CDR3 spans 14 amino acids. Per germline, CDR1 MNHEY and CDR2 SMNVEV (reference sequence). CDR3 region: CASRPRTANSPLHF. CDR3 DNA sequence: TGTGCCAGCAGGCCTAGGACAGCTAATTCACCCCTCCACTTT.

This clone has only one observation. This chain joins TRBV25-1 and TRBJ2-7; D remains unclear. Germline CDR1 and CDR2: MGHDK and SYGVNS. V was cut by 2 bases and J by 2 bases, with 10 bases left in between. This CDR3 is built from 14 residues. The CDR3 nucleotides are TGTGCCAGCAGTGAACTGTCTTATCCCTACGAGCAGTACTTC. Translating gives CASSELSYPYEQYF.

This sequence joins TRBV28 and TRBJ1-5; D remains ambiguous. V was clipped by 6 bases and J by 7 bases, with 10 bases between them. This CDR3 has 12 residues. CDR1 is MDHEN, CDR2 SYDVKM, per germline. CDR3 residues: CASRMVTQPQHF. CDR3 nucleotide sequence: TGTGCCAGCAGAATGGTTACGCAGCCCCAGCATTTT.

V is TRBV13 and J is TRBJ2-3; D might be TRBD1 or TRBD2, each matching 6 bases. Trimming left V 8 bases short and J 4 bases short, with 22 bases between. Looked up from germline, CDR1 is PRHDT and CDR2 is FYEKMQ (reference sequence). CDR3 length: 16 residues. CDR3 sequence: CASSLSGGTTSDTQYF. The CDR3 DNA is TGTGCCAGCTCCTTGAGCGGCGGGACAACGTCAGATACGCAGTATTTT.

This chain joins TRBV2 and TRBJ1-1; D might be TRBD1 (6 bases). V gave up 6 bases and J gave up 6 bases, with 11 bases separating them. Germline-derived CDR1 and CDR2 are SNHLY and FYNNEI. The CDR3 contains 12 residues. The chain's CDR3 is CASRQGAPEAFF. CDR3 in DNA: TGTGCCAGCAGACAGGGTGCTCCTGAAGCTTTCTTT. The whole variable domain, filled in from reference TRBV2 and TRBJ1-1, reads EPEVTQTPSHQVTQMGQEVILRCVPISNHLYFYWYRQILGQKVEFLVSFYNNEISEKSEIFDDQFSVERPDGSNFTLKIRSTKLEDSAMYFCASRQGAPEAFFGQGTRLTVV.

The V gene is TRBV27, the J gene TRBJ1-5; D is unresolved. Germline V CDR1 and CDR2: MNHEY, SMNVEV (reference sequence). V was trimmed by 4 bases and J by 6 bases, leaving 13 bases between them. The length of the CDR3 is 14 residues. The CDR3 is CASSSTRNSQPQHF. The CDR3 DNA sequence: TGTGCCAGCAGTTCGACTAGGAATAGTCAGCCCCAGCATTTT.

The V gene is TRBV13, the J gene TRBJ2-5; D gene uncertain. This CDR3 spans 13 amino acids. Germline loops: CDR1 PRHDT, CDR2 FYEKMQ (reference sequence). V was cut by 1 base and J by 5 bases, with 8 bases left in between. CDR3 region: CASSLEFTETQYF. CDR3 DNA: TGTGCCAGCAGCTTAGAATTTACGGAGACCCAGTACTTC.

This chain links TRBV7-6 with TRBJ1-5, with unresolved D. Trimming left V 2 bases short and J 1 base short, with 3 bases between. Germline V gene lookup returns CDR1 SGHVS and CDR2 FNYEAQ. The CDR3 length is 13 residues. CDR3 coding DNA: TGTGCCAGCAGCTTACACAGCAATCAGCCCCAGCATTTT. This translates into CASSLHSNQPQHF.

J is TRBJ2-7 and V is TRBV18, with unresolved D. The germline CDR1 and CDR2 sequences are KGHSH and LQKENI. V was cut by 0 bases and J by 6 bases, with 9 bases left in between. The CDR3 extends over 13 amino acids. CDR3 sequence: CASSPPASPEQYF. For the CDR3, the DNA is TGTGCCAGCTCACCACCGGCGAGTCCCGAGCAGTACTTC.

The chain's CDR3 is CASSLTPRDRASLGQFF. CDR3 nucleotide sequence: TGCGCCAGCAGCTTGACTCCCCGAGACAGGGCGTCGCTCGGGCAGTTCTTC. The chain links TRBV5-1 to TRBJ2-1; the match to TRBD1 covers 7 bases. V was clipped by 1 base and J by 12 bases; unmatched bases: 19. The germline gives CDR1 SGHRS, CDR2 YFSETQ. The CDR3 sequence is 17 residues long.

The chain combines TRBV28 with TRBJ1-6; D remains unclear. V lost 6 bases to trimming and J lost 0 bases, with 6 bases between them. The length of the CDR3 is 14 residues. Looked up from germline, CDR1 is MDHEN and CDR2 is SYDVKM. CDR3 DNA sequence: TGTGCCAGCAGGGGGAACTCCTATAATTCACCCCTCCACTTT. This sequence encodes CASRGNSYNSPLHF. The variable domain in full, with the rest retrieved from reference TRBV28 and TRBJ1-6, is DVKVTQSSRYLVKRTGEKVFLECVQDMDHENMFWYRQDPGLGLRLIYFSYDVKMKEKGDIPEGYSVSREKKERFSLILESASTNQTSMYLCASRGNSYNSPLHFGNGTRLTVT.

The CDR3 bases are TGTGCCAGCAGCTGGTCCGGGTCGGGGGCCAACGTCCTGACTTTC. This codes for CASSWSGSGANVLTF. The V gene is TRBV5-4, the J gene TRBJ2-6; D uncertain. Germline loops: CDR1 SGHNT, CDR2 YYREEE (reference sequence). V shed 3 bases and J shed 4 bases, with 11 bases lying between them. This CDR3 has 15 amino acids.

The genes are TRBV7-8 and TRBJ1-4; the D is unclear. CDR1 SGHVS and CDR2 FQNEAQ come from the germline V gene. The V and J ends lost 4 bases and 8 bases respectively, with 5 bases between them. This CDR3 has 11 amino acids. CDR3 sequence (DNA): TGTGCCAGCAGCTCTGAGGAAAAACTGTTTTTT. Its translation: CASSSEEKLFF.

The count of this clone is one. The CDR3 loop is CASSSKEGLASTGELFF. Written as DNA, the CDR3 is TGTGCCAGCAGCTCGAAAGAGGGACTAGCGAGCACCGGGGAGCTGTTTTTT. This chain uses TRBV11-2 with TRBJ2-2, with 10 bases fitting TRBD2. The CDR3 runs 17 residues. J gave up 4 bases and V 4 bases, and 9 bases lay outside the gene matches. The germline CDR1 and CDR2 sequences are SGHAT and FQNNGV.

The chain carries TRBV6-1 and TRBJ1-3; D gene ambiguous. The V gene lost 1 base and the J gene lost 0 bases, with 4 bases spanning the gap. Germline CDR1 MNHNS, CDR2 SASEGT. The length of the CDR3 is 14 residues. CDR3 coding DNA: TGTGCCAGCAGTGAAGGGAGCTCTGGAAACACCATATATTTT. Protein product: CASSEGSSGNTIYF.

The chain carries TRBV19 and TRBJ2-1, with 7 nucleotides matching TRBD1. Germline V lookup: CDR1 LNHDA, CDR2 SQIVND (reference sequence). With 6 bases clipped from V and 6 bases from J, the junction kept 5 bases outside the gene matches. The CDR3 sequence is 13 residues long. CDR3 sequence: CASRTGLGNEQFF. The CDR3 DNA follows: TGTGCCAGTAGGACAGGGTTAGGCAATGAGCAGTTCTTC.

The rearrangement links TRBV28 to TRBJ1-2; 7 bases fit TRBD1. The CDR3 totals 14 residues. Germline values: CDR1 MDHEN, CDR2 SYDVKM. Trimming took 6 bases from V and 4 from J; bases not matched to a gene: 8. The DNA for the CDR3 is TGTGCCAGCAGCTATACAGGGGCCGGCTATGGCTACACCTTC. Amino acid sequence: CASSYTGAGYGYTF.

This rearrangement joins TRBV5-1 to TRBJ2-1; 10 bases fit TRBD2. CDR3 length: 18 residues. Per the germline V gene, CDR1 is SGHRS and CDR2 is YFSETQ. J gave up 8 bases and V 0 bases, and 14 bases lay outside the gene matches. CDR3 region: CASSLVSSGRAFLDEQFF. CDR3 coding DNA: TGCGCCAGCAGCTTGGTTTCCAGCGGGAGGGCCTTTTTAGATGAGCAGTTCTTC.